This T cell receptor beta chain was captured in a study of TIL therapy for anti-PD-1-resistant metastatic lung cancer. Looking at the study overall: Tumor harvest preceded PD-1/PD-L1 blockade, followed by nivolumab treatment. Tumors carried a median approximately 1.6 non-synonymous mutations per megabase. Most patients had lung adenocarcinoma; several tumors were EGFR-mutant, two ALK-rearranged; half smoked currently or formerly.

This was the immunoSEQ v3 assay. Profiled with immunoSEQ multiplex PCR; TCRdb holds only in-frame clones, not every one. Of 45,000 to 75,000 clones in the sample, 80% to 90% are singletons; the top ten hold approximately 2.4%. Time point of the sample: pre-treatment sample, taken before nivolumab and TIL therapy. Source: blood, taken at baseline. The TCR was taken from a person aged 25 to 85 with non-small cell lung cancer.

The CDR3 coding sequence is TGCGCCAGCAGCCAAGAGGCGACAGGGGGCTCCTACGAGCAGTACTTC. The encoded protein is CASSQEATGGSYEQYF. This chain uses TRBV4-1 with TRBJ2-7, with 9 bases fitting TRBD1. CDR3 size: 16 residues. Trimming at V came to 0 bases and at J to 0 bases, leaving 3 bases not matched to a gene. Germline lookup yields CDR1 MGHRA and CDR2 YSYEKL.